This T cell receptor (beta chain) was identified in a study of blood T cell repertoires in COVID-19. About the study: Samples taken during acute and convalescent COVID-19 were collected in the United States, Italy and Spain. T cells, B-cell-depleted T cells, or PBMCs provided the cDNA or gDNA that served as material.

The authors' processing: Quantification of nucleated cells was approximated via reference gene primer amplification. Measured with immunoSEQ multiplex PCR; TCRdb has only the in-frame clones, and not every one. The V and J calls and clone size were taken over from that table, and D and trimming were inferred from the DNA. This table holds 56,000 or so clones, roughly 80% found once. With 6 bases removed from V and 4 bases from J, the gap between germline ends came to 4 bases. The CDR3 runs 11 residues. The rearrangement links TRBV23-1 to TRBJ2-1; D is ambiguous. TRBV23-1 is filed as an ORF, its function uncertain. Material for sequencing was peripheral blood. This receptor was obtained from a woman of 80 years or more with acute or convalescent COVID-19. The CDR3 sequence: CASSNYNEQFF. The DNA of the CDR3 is TGCGCCAGCAGCAATTACAATGAGCAGTTCTTC.